Presented here are 24 T cell receptor beta chains from one specimen sequenced in a study of T-cell reconstitution after alpha-beta-depleted transplantation in children. Preparation of the TCRbeta library involved a method that used unique molecular identifiers. TCRdb redid the calling of the PCR reads with MiXCR, one entry per CDR3 protein. The profile shows fewer than 550,000 distinct CDR3 sequences, 10% to 12% of them singletons. The source was PBMCs, mostly from graft donor cells, collected 180 days after TCRalphabeta/CD19-depleted stem cell transplant. These receptors came from a female patient aged 2-15 years who had a stem cell transplant for aplastic anemia, so the T cells may come from the graft donor.

The table lists this clonotype with a few counts. The chain carries TRBV20-1 and TRBJ2-1; 8 positions agree with TRBD2. Germline V lookup: CDR1 DFQATT, CDR2 SNEGSKA (reference sequence). The V and J ends lost 6 bases and 5 bases, in that order; junction bases with no gene match: 15. The length of the CDR3 is 16 residues. CDR3 in amino acids: CSALAVQTGGDNEQFF. The CDR3 nucleotides are TGCAGTGCCCTGGCCGTTCAAACGGGAGGGGACAATGAGCAGTTCTTC.

This clonotype was recorded a few times. The V gene is TRBV6-2 or TRBV6-3, the J gene TRBJ2-7; 11 bases fit TRBD1. Looked up from germline, CDR1 is MNHEY and CDR2 is SVGEGT. Germline trimming cut 6 bases from V and 2 bases from J; bases unmatched to any gene: 6. The CDR3 loop spans 15 amino acids. The CDR3 sequence is CASSHLDRGPYEQYF. As DNA, the CDR3 is TGTGCCAGCAGCCACTTGGACAGGGGGCCCTACGAGCAGTACTTC.

This chain joins TRBV20-1 and TRBJ2-6; D ambiguous. Deletions cut 6 bases from V and 3 bases from J, with 30 bases between. The germline gives CDR1 DFQATT, CDR2 SNEGSKA (reference sequence). The CDR3 runs 20 residues. The CDR3 coding sequence is TGCAGTGCCAAATGTCCATTCTCTTTCCGGACGGAAGGTGGGGCCAACGTCCTGACTTTC. This translates into CSAKCPFSFRTEGGANVLTF.

The CDR3 DNA reads TGTGCCTGGAATGAGGGCCCCTATGGCTACACCTTC. This sequence encodes CAWNEGPYGYTF. The rearrangement joins TRBV30 to TRBJ1-2; D ambiguous. The CDR3 covers 12 residues. In germline, CDR1 is GTSNPN, CDR2 SVGIG (reference sequence). Trimming shortened V by 4 bases and J by 4 bases, and 10 bases separated the two germline ends.

This clonotype was counted only a few times. The chain joins TRBV6-2 or TRBV6-3 to TRBJ2-4, with D possibly being TRBD2 (6 bases). This CDR3 region has 17 residues. In germline, CDR1 is MNHEY, CDR2 SVGEGT. Trimming pared 0 bases from V and 0 bases from J, leaving 12 bases between. The DNA for the CDR3 is TGTGCCAGCAGTTACTCGAGGCGGGAACTAGCCAAAAACATTCAGTACTTC. The encoded protein is CASSYSRRELAKNIQYF.

Points on this clonotype: An end of the junction differs from the germline gene, which may be a read error. The rearrangement links TRBV3-1 to TRBJ2-1; TRBD1 aligns across 9 bases. CDR3 length: 18 amino acids. In germline, CDR1 is LGHDT, CDR2 YNNKEL (reference sequence). The DNA for the CDR3 is TGTACCAGCAGTTTGGTGACAACAGGGGGCTTTTCCTACAATGAGCAGTTCTTC. Encoded protein: CTSSLVTTGGFSYNEQFF.

V usage is TRBV18 and J usage is TRBJ1-2; D not resolved. The V gene's germline CDR1 is KGHSH and CDR2 LQKENI. The CDR3 extends over 14 amino acids. V gave up 5 bases and J gave up 13 bases, with 23 bases separating them. The CDR3 protein is CASSSTADQLVITF. The CDR3 coding sequence is TGTGCCAGCTCATCCACCGCGGACCAACTTGTCATCACCTTC.

The chain combines TRBV29-1 with TRBJ1-2; maybe TRBD1 (6 bases). The CDR3 covers 11 residues. Trimming pared 6 bases from V and 4 bases from J, leaving 9 bases between. From germline, CDR1 is SQVTM and CDR2 ANQGSEA. In nucleotides, the CDR3 is TGCAGCGTGAGGACAGCCTATGGCTACACCTTC. Its protein is CSVRTAYGYTF.

The V and J genes are TRBV20-1 and TRBJ2-2; D might be TRBD2 (5 bases). The CDR3 is made up of 15 amino acids. The V end lost 3 bases, the J end lost 0 bases, and 11 bases lay between the germline ends. In germline, CDR1 is DFQATT, CDR2 SNEGSKA (reference sequence). CDR3 coding DNA: TGCAGTGCTAGTTTAGGAGGCGCGAACACCGGGGAGCTGTTTTTT. Translated, it gives CSASLGGANTGELFF.

This clonotype was detected ten times or more. The chain carries TRBV5-1 and TRBJ2-7; 7 bases map to TRBD2. The CDR3 contains 14 residues. Germline trimming cut 4 bases from V and 3 bases from J; bases unmatched to any gene: 7. Germline values: CDR1 SGHRS, CDR2 YFSETQ. CDR3 bases: TGCGCCAGCAGCGTACTAGCGCTAAACTACGAGCAGTACTTC. This codes for CASSVLALNYEQYF.

Ten or more counts support this clonotype. The chain recombines TRBV7-8 with TRBJ1-2, with a weak D call TRBD1 (6 bases). The CDR3 has 16 amino acids. CDR1 SGHVS and CDR2 FQNEAQ come from the germline V gene. The germline V and J ends were trimmed by 2 bases and 0 bases, with 13 bases remaining between them. This CDR3 is CASSLLQGEANYGYTF. CDR3 DNA sequence: TGTGCCAGCAGCTTACTACAGGGAGAGGCTAACTATGGCTACACCTTC. Variable domain in full (rest from reference TRBV7-8 and TRBJ1-2): GAGVSQSPRYKVAKRGQDVALRCDPISGHVSLFWYQQALGQGPEFLTYFQNEAQLDKSGLPSDRFFAERPEGSVSTLKIQRTQQEDSAVYLCASSLLQGEANYGYTFGSGTRLTVV.

This clonotype came up a few times. This chain connects TRBV11-3 to TRBJ2-7, with D possibly being TRBD2 (5 bases). This CDR3 has 16 amino acids. V shed 2 bases and J shed 2 bases, with 16 bases lying between them. Germline assignment: CDR1 SGHNT and CDR2 YENEEA. The CDR3 loop reads CASSLMRGWRTYEQYV. The CDR3 DNA reads as TGTGCCAGCAGCTTAATGAGAGGGTGGAGAACCTACGAGCAGTACGTC.

The gene calls are TRBV6-2 or TRBV6-3 and TRBJ2-7; 12 bases map to TRBD2. V lost 6 bases to trimming and J lost 6 bases; unmatched junction nucleotides: 6. CDR1 and CDR2 (germline): MNHEY, SVGEGT. CDR3 length: 14 amino acids. CDR3 sequence reads: CASSDLAGGPEQYF. The CDR3 DNA reads as TGTGCCAGCAGCGATCTAGCGGGAGGGCCCGAGCAGTACTTC.

This clonotype was recorded many times. The chain links TRBV7-2 to TRBJ2-2; 10 bases are a match to TRBD2. Germline V lookup: CDR1 SGHTA, CDR2 FQGNSA. V dropped 1 base and J dropped 5; count of bases not matched to a gene: 1. The CDR3 is 15 residues long. In nucleotides, the CDR3 is TGTGCCAGCAGCTTAGTGGGACTAGCGACCGGGGAGCTGTTTTTT. It codes for CASSLVGLATGELFF.

This clonotype showed up just once. A read error may explain this, as a much larger clone is one base away. This rearrangement joins TRBV18 to TRBJ2-3, with D possibly TRBD2 on 5 matching bases. Trimming removed 5 bases at V and 5 bases at J, with 17 bases between. The CDR3 consists of 15 residues. Germline V lookup: CDR1 KGHSH, CDR2 LQKENI. The CDR3 nucleotides are TGTGCCAGCTCAGCACAACAGAGGGCGAGAGATACGCAGTATTTT. Amino acids: CASSAQQRARDTQYF.

The chain recombines TRBV9 with TRBJ1-2; TRBD1 might be the D (6 bases). V lost 0 bases, J lost 8 bases, and 11 bases lay in between. From germline, CDR1 is SGDLS and CDR2 YYNGEE. The CDR3 contains 13 residues. As DNA, the CDR3 is TGTGCCAGCAGCGTAGCCAGGGGAGGAGGCTACACCTTC. Amino acids: CASSVARGGGYTF.

This clonotype has a handful of counts. This chain connects TRBV4-3 to TRBJ1-4; tentative D call: TRBD1 (5 bases). CDR3 size: 17 residues. V was clipped by 4 bases and J by 8 bases, with 23 bases between them. Germline CDR1 and CDR2: LGHNA and YSLEER. CDR3: CASSRSQGGAAWEKLFF. The DNA for the CDR3 is TGCGCCAGCAGCCGGTCCCAAGGTGGGGCTGCGTGGGAAAAACTGTTTTTT.

The V call is TRBV18, the J call TRBJ2-5; D unresolved. Trimming left V 2 bases short and J 1 base short, with 8 bases between. Germline-derived CDR1 and CDR2 are KGHSH and LQKENI. The CDR3 is 14 amino acids. The CDR3 DNA follows: TGTGCCAGCTCACCAAAGAAACTCCAAGAGACCCAGTACTTC. Residues: CASSPKKLQETQYF.

The rearrangement uses TRBV11-2 and TRBJ2-3; TRBD1 matches 8 bases. Germline assignment: CDR1 SGHAT and CDR2 FQNNGV. CDR3 length: 16 amino acids. V shed 4 bases, J shed 4 bases, and the junction held 10 bases outside the gene matches. CDR3 DNA: TGTGCCAGCAGCTACCGGGACAGGTTCAGGGCAGATACGCAGTATTTT. It encodes CASSYRDRFRADTQYF. Filled out from reference TRBV11-2 and TRBJ2-3, the complete variable domain reads EAGVAQSPRYKIIEKRQSVAFWCNPISGHATLYWYQQILGQGPKLLIQFQNNGVVDDSQLPKDRFSAERLKGVDSTLKIQPAKLEDSAVYLCASSYRDRFRADTQYFGPGTRLTVL.

This clonotype was seen a handful of times. The chain links TRBV12-5 to TRBJ1-1; tentatively, D is TRBD1 (5 bases). This CDR3 is built from 14 residues. V gave up 2 bases and J gave up 3 bases, with 10 bases separating them. Germline V gives CDR1 LGHNT, CDR2 FRNRAP. CDR3: CASGLMGGDTEAFF. In nucleotides, the CDR3 is TGTGCTAGTGGTTTGATGGGAGGGGACACTGAAGCTTTCTTT.

The chain couples TRBV2 to TRBJ1-1; no clear D gene. The V gene lost 6 bases and the J gene lost 5 bases, with 4 bases spanning the gap. CDR1 is SNHLY, CDR2 FYNNEI, per germline. CDR3 length equals 10 residues. CDR3 nucleotides: TGTGCCAGCAGGATTACTGAAGCTTTCTTT. Protein: CASRITEAFF.

This clonotype has a count of ten or more. The chain uses TRBV27 and TRBJ2-7; no clear D. Trimming stripped 2 bases from V and 3 bases from J, with 11 bases between. The CDR3 spans 14 residues. The germline CDR1 and CDR2 sequences are MNHEY and SMNVEV (reference sequence). Written as DNA, the CDR3 is TGTGCCAGCAGTTTAAGTTATGGTTTCTACGAGCAGTACTTC. It encodes CASSLSYGFYEQYF.

This clonotype has more than one count but fewer than ten. The chain employs TRBV14 and TRBJ2-1, with 14 bases lining up with TRBD2. The CDR3 has 16 residues. V lost 4 bases to trimming and J lost 15 bases; unmatched junction nucleotides: 14. In germline, CDR1 is SGHDN, CDR2 FVKESK. In DNA, the CDR3 is TGTGCCAGCAGCCGGACGAATTTAGGACTAGCGGGAGGTCCGTTCTTC. It codes for CASSRTNLGLAGGPFF.

This clonotype was observed a few times. The chain combines TRBV5-5 with TRBJ2-3, with D unclear. Germline V gene data show CDR1 as SGHKS and CDR2 as YYEKEE (reference sequence). The V end was cut by 0 bases, the J end by 2 bases, with 13 bases between. This CDR3 is built from 16 residues. The CDR3 DNA reads TGTGCCAGCAGCTTGGCTTTCGGGCCCCCCACAGATACGCAGTATTTT. Residues: CASSLAFGPPTDTQYF.